The 9 T cell receptor beta chains presented below share a single source sample, sequenced in a study of beta chain features in type 1 diabetes. Study conclusions and caveats: Among patients with Type 1 diabetes, TCRB CDR3s were moderately but significantly shorter in every one of the four CD4+ subsets.

What was sequenced were expressed TCRB transcripts, since all of the isolated RNA had been reverse transcribed. Sequencing was performed with immunoSEQ multiplex PCR; in TCRdb, only in-frame clones are kept and a portion is missing. The sample contains roughly 160,000 clones, about 7.9% of which appear only once. Their specific antigens are unknown. The sample taken for sequencing was central memory CD4+ T cells from blood. These receptors were collected from a man between 18 and 35 years old with type 1 diabetes.

This clone was seen a few times. The V call is TRBV30, the J call TRBJ1-2; TRBD1 matches 8 bases. The J segment lost 7 bases and the V segment lost 2 bases, leaving 6 bases of the junction unmatched. Germline values: CDR1 GTSNPN, CDR2 SVGIG (reference sequence). CDR3 size: 13 residues. CDR3 DNA: TGTGCCTGGAGTCCGCAGGGGGCCGGTGGCTACACCTTC. Its translation: CAWSPQGAGGYTF.

The sample holds a few counts of this clone. The chain uses TRBV30 and TRBJ2-7, with no clear D. Germline values: CDR1 GTSNPN, CDR2 SVGIG (reference sequence). Trimming pared 1 base from V and 2 bases from J, leaving 6 bases between. This CDR3 contains 12 residues. CDR3 DNA: TGTGCCTGGAGTGGACTTACCTACGAGCAGTACTTC. Protein: CAWSGLTYEQYF.

In this sample, this clone turned up a few times. CDR3 in DNA: TGTGCCAGCACCGCGCTAGCGGGGAAAGAGACCCAGTACTTC. Encoded protein: CASTALAGKETQYF. The chain uses TRBV2 and TRBJ2-5; 9 bases fit TRBD2. Losses at the gene ends were 7 bases for V and 3 bases for J; bases not matched to a gene: 6. The germline V gene encodes CDR1 SNHLY and CDR2 FYNNEI. This CDR3 spans 14 amino acids. Together with reference TRBV2 and TRBJ2-5, the CDR3 gives the full variable domain: EPEVTQTPSHQVTQMGQEVILRCVPISNHLYFYWYRQILGQKVEFLVSFYNNEISEKSEIFDDQFSVERPDGSNFTLKIRSTKLEDSAMYFCASTALAGKETQYFGPGTRLLVL.

This clone has only a few counts. V usage is TRBV7-9 and J usage is TRBJ1-5; perhaps TRBD1 as D (6 bases). CDR1 and CDR2 from the germline V gene are SEHNR and FQNEAQ (reference sequence). The V end lost 5 bases, the J end lost 7 bases, and 15 bases lay between the germline ends. CDR3 length: 14 residues. CDR3 sequence: CASSTGQMPQPQHF. Written as DNA, the CDR3 is TGTGCCAGCAGCACCGGACAGATGCCCCAGCCCCAGCATTTT.

This clone occurred a few times. The V gene is TRBV10-3, the J gene TRBJ2-1, with a weak D call TRBD2 (6 bases). The germline V gene has CDR1 ENHRY and CDR2 SYGVKD. The CDR3 has 17 amino acids. V lost 4 bases to trimming and J lost 4 bases, with 20 bases between them. The CDR3 region has the DNA TGTGCCATCAGTGCCTCCCCGGGGGAGCTTCAGTACAATGAGCAGTTCTTC. Its protein product is CAISASPGELQYNEQFF.

V and J are TRBV5-4 and TRBJ2-7; 8 nucleotides line up with TRBD1. The CDR3 is made up of 13 amino acids. Trimming at V came to 1 base and at J to 4 bases, leaving 1 base not matched to a gene. CDR1 and CDR2 (germline): SGHNT, YYREEE (reference sequence). In DNA form, the CDR3 reads TGTGCCAGCAGCTTGAGACAGGGGTACGAGCAGTACTTC. Protein sequence: CASSLRQGYEQYF. The full variable domain, in which reference TRBV5-4 and TRBJ2-7 provide the parts outside the CDR3, is ETGVTQSPTHLIKTRGQQVTLRCSSQSGHNTVSWYQQALGQGPQFIFQYYREEENGRGNFPPRFSGLQFPNYSSELNVNALELDDSALYLCASSLRQGYEQYFGPGTRLTVT.

The chain joins TRBV5-1 to TRBJ2-7; the match to TRBD1 covers 8 bases. V was clipped by 0 bases and J by 6 bases; unmatched bases: 2. Germline V gene sequence: CDR1 SGHRS, CDR2 YFSETQ. The CDR3 totals 13 residues. The CDR3 sequence: CASSLDTGGEQYF. The CDR3 bases are TGCGCCAGCAGCTTGGACACAGGGGGCGAGCAGTACTTC.

The CDR3 sequence: CAISEPQGVHTQYF. The DNA for the CDR3 is TGTGCCATCAGTGAACCCCAGGGTGTCCATACGCAGTATTTT. The rearrangement uses TRBV10-3 and TRBJ2-3; D possibly corresponds to TRBD1 (5 bases). V lost 3 bases and J lost 7, with 14 bases in between. Germline V lookup: CDR1 ENHRY, CDR2 SYGVKD. This CDR3 is 14 amino acids long.

The rearrangement joins TRBV6-6 to TRBJ2-7, with TRBD2 identical over 8 bases. The CDR3 contains 13 residues. The germline CDR1 and CDR2 sequences are MNHNY and SVGAGI (reference sequence). V trimming: 5 bases; J trimming: 10 bases; junction bases outside the gene matches: 10. CDR3 coding DNA: TGTGCCAGCAGTCCGGGGACTAGTTGGTATCAGTACTTC. Translated: CASSPGTSWYQYF.